A selection of T cell receptor beta chains follows, all from one sample in a study of blood T cell repertoires in COVID-19. The data were produced by immunoSEQ multiplex PCR, yet TCRdb's version contains in-frame clones alone and is incomplete. The table records approximately 140,000 clones, 80% to 90% of them present only once. What was sequenced was peripheral blood. Every receptor here comes from a man aged 18 to 30 with COVID-19, enrolled during active disease. CDR3s include the opening cysteine and the closing phenylalanine or tryptophan. The D gene is left open where the match is weak. Not every row has a clone size; where given, it reads once, few, many or a size class.

j_gene	abundance	d_gene	v_gene	CDR3aa	CDR3nt
TRBJ1-4	-	TRBD1	TRBV10-3	CAISEGTAPEKLLF	TGTGCCATCAGTGAGGGGACAGCTCCGGAAAAACTGCTTTTT
TRBJ2-3	-	TRBD1	TRBV19	CASSPGDRAADTQYF	TGTGCCAGTAGTCCAGGGGACAGGGCCGCAGATACGCAGTATTTT
TRBJ2-3	-	TRBD2	TRBV5-1	CASSGGGSLFPDTQYF	TGCGCCAGCAGCGGGGGGGGAAGCCTCTTCCCAGATACGCAGTATTTT
TRBJ1-6	-	-	TRBV27	CASSSTRTALNSYNSPLHF	TGTGCCAGCAGTTCCACAAGGACAGCCCTAAACTCCTATAATTCACCCCTCCACTTT
TRBJ2-1	once	TRBD2	TRBV9	CASSVVRDYYNEQFF	TGTGCCAGCAGCGTAGTTAGGGACTACTACAATGAGCAGTTCTTC
TRBJ2-7	-	TRBD2	TRBV9	CASSVGLASSYEQYF	TGTGCCAGCAGCGTAGGACTAGCGAGCTCCTACGAGCAGTACTTC
TRBJ2-7	-	-	TRBV10-3	CAISESRAYEQYF	TGTGCCATCAGTGAGTCCAGGGCCTACGAGCAGTACTTC
TRBJ2-7	-	-	TRBV29-1	CSVDPGQSYEQYF	TGCAGCGTCGATCCCGGACAGTCCTACGAGCAGTACTTC
TRBJ1-2	-	-	TRBV4-1	CASSPGRASGGYGYTF	TGCGCCAGCAGCCCCGGGAGGGCCTCTGGGGGCTATGGCTACACCTTC
TRBJ2-5	-	-	TRBV27	CASSTGETQYF	TGTGCCAGCAGTACGGGAGAGACCCAGTACTTC
TRBJ1-6	few	-	TRBV5-1	CASSPYTGNNSPLHF	TGCGCCAGCAGCCCGTACACAGGGAATAATTCACCCCTCCACTTT
TRBJ2-5	-	-	TRBV11-2	CASSLVDSGRETQYF	TGTGCCAGCAGCTTAGTTGATTCAGGGCGAGAGACCCAGTACTTC